Listed here is a single T cell receptor beta chain. Its antigen remains unidentified. CD4+ cells of the naive, central memory, regulatory and stem cell-like memory types were sorted via CD45RO/CCR7/CD25/CD127/CD95/CD27. This sample was included in a study of beta chain features in type 1 diabetes. The study, taken as a whole, reports: Patients showed naive, central memory and Treg TCRB repertoires that appeared more similar than those of healthy donors. Diminished insertions and augmented deletions at VDJ junctions characterized type 1 diabetes patients. Across all four CD4+ subsets, people with type 1 diabetes showed modestly shorter TCRB CDR3s.

In germline, CDR1 is MNHEY, CDR2 SMNVEV (reference sequence). This CDR3 is 16 amino acids long. J was trimmed by 1 base and V by 5 bases; bases with no gene match: 6. cDNA synthesis used the whole RNA isolate, giving expressed TCRB sequences. Libraries were prepared by immunoSEQ multiplex PCR; TCRdb keeps only in-frame clonotypes and omits some of them. The sample consists of over 150,000 clones, roughly 7.1% of them appearing once. V usage is TRBV27 and J usage is TRBJ2-2, with TRBD1 matching 8 bases. The sample consisted of central memory CD4+ T cells from blood. The sequence was collected from a woman aged 40 to 49 with type 1 diabetes. This chain's CDR3 is CASSARQGRNTGELFF. CDR3 DNA sequence: TGTGCCAGCAGTGCCAGACAGGGGCGGAACACCGGGGAGCTGTTTTTT.